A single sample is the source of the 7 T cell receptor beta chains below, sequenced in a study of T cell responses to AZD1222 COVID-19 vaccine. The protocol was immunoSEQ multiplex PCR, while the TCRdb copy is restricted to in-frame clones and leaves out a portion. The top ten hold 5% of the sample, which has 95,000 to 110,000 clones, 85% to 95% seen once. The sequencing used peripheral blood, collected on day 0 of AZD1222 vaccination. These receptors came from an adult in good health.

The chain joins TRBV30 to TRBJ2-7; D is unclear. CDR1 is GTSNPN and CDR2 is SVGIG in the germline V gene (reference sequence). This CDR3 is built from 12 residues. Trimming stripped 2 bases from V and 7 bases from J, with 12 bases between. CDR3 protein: CAWSPDLLEQYF. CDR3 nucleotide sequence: TGTGCCTGGAGTCCCGACCTTTTAGAGCAGTACTTC.

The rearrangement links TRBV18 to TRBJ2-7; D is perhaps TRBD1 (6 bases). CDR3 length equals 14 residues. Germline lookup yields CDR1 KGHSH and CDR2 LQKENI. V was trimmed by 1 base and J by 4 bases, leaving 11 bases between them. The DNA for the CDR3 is TGTGCCAGCTCACCACGGGGGCAGCTGTACGAGCAGTACTTC. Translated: CASSPRGQLYEQYF.

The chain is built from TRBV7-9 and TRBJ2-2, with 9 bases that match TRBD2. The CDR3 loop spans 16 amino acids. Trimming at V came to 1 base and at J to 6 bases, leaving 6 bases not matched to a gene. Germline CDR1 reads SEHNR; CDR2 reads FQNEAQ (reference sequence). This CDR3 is CASSLVGLAGSGELFF. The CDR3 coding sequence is TGTGCCAGCAGCTTAGTGGGACTAGCTGGATCCGGGGAGCTGTTTTTT.

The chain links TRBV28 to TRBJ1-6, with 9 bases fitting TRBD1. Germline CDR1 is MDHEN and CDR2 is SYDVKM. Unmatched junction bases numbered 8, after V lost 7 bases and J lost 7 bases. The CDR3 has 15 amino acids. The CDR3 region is CASIRGTGRNSPLHF. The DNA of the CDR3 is TGTGCCAGCATCCGTGGGACAGGGCGGAATTCACCCCTCCACTTT.

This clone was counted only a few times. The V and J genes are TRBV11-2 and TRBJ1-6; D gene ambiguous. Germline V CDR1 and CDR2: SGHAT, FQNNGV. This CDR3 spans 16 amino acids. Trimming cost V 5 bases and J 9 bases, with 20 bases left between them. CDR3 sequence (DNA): TGTGCCAGCAGCCCACAACTCGGGAGTAGAGGTTCACCCCTCCACTTT. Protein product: CASSPQLGSRGSPLHF.

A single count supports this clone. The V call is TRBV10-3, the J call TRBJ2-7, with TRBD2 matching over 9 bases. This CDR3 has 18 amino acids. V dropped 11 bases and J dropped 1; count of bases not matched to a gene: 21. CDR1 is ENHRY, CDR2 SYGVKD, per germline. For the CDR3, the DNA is TGTGCCGCCGGCAGTTCAAGGCTAGCGGGGCACCTTTCCTACGAGCAGTACTTC. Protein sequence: CAAGSSRLAGHLSYEQYF.

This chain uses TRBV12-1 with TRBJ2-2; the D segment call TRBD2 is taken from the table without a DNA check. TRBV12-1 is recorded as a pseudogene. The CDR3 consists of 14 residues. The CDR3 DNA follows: TGTGCCAGCAGCCCTTGGGAGGGCACCGGGGAGCTGTTTTTT. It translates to CASSPWEGTGELFF.